Listed here are 15 T cell receptor beta chains from one sample, sequenced in a study of response to subunit inactivated influenza vaccine (dated by TCRdb to the late 2010s). The library was obtained by RT-PCR. This sample was sequenced with an Illumina HiSeq 2500. Through fastp at Q25 and MiXCR, TCRdb rebuilt clones from the public reads, retaining in-frame beta chains. CDR3 protein duplicates are merged, each entry listing the most common genes and DNA. The sample yields 500,000 to 550,000 distinct CDR3 sequences; about 8% were counted once. Together, the top ten hold around 13% of the sample. The material was PBMCs from blood, obtained around 2 years after vaccination. The receptors originated from a man aged 45-69 years who received an inactivated influenza vaccine. Donor details come from another sample of the same person, matched by shared clones.

This clonotype was observed at least ten times. V is TRBV6-6 and J is TRBJ1-1; D not certain. Germline V CDR1 and CDR2: MNHNY, SVGAGI (reference sequence). Trimming shortened V by 6 bases and J by 6 bases, and 11 bases separated the two germline ends. This CDR3 is 12 amino acids long. In DNA, the CDR3 is TGTGCCAGCAGGCGGCCAACGGCTGAAGCTTTCTTT. Translated: CASRRPTAEAFF.

There are a few counts of this clonotype. The rearrangement joins TRBV6-6 to TRBJ1-3; D unresolved. From germline, CDR1 is MNHNY and CDR2 SVGAGI (reference sequence). Trimming cost V 8 bases and J 0 bases, with 8 bases left between them. The CDR3 spans 13 residues. The CDR3 spells CASRVPSGNTIYF. DNA for the CDR3: TGTGCCAGCCGCGTCCCCTCTGGAAACACCATATATTTT.

The V gene is TRBV7-2, the J gene TRBJ2-7, with D perhaps matching TRBD2 (6 bases). The CDR3 covers 17 residues. Trimming removed 0 bases from V and 3 bases from J, with 18 bases in between. Germline-derived CDR1 and CDR2 are SGHTA and FQGNSA. The CDR3 is CASSLASSSVRGYEQYF. DNA for the CDR3: TGTGCCAGCAGCTTAGCCTCTTCTAGCGTACGCGGCTACGAGCAGTACTTC.

In this sample, this clonotype turned up a few times. The V gene is TRBV20-1, the J gene TRBJ2-5; D gene ambiguous. CDR3 size: 13 residues. V shed 1 base and J shed 3 bases, with 9 bases lying between them. CDR1 is DFQATT, CDR2 SNEGSKA, per germline (reference sequence). The CDR3 loop is CSARAPLKETQYF. The CDR3 DNA is TGCAGTGCTAGAGCGCCGCTTAAAGAGACCCAGTACTTC.

A few counts support this clonotype. V gene TRBV4-1 combines with J gene TRBJ2-5; maybe TRBD1 (6 bases). The CDR3 sequence is 14 residues long. Germline assignment: CDR1 MGHRA and CDR2 YSYEKL. Trimming pared 4 bases from V and 6 bases from J, leaving 15 bases between. The CDR3 spells CASSRLPQGKTQYF. The CDR3 bases are TGCGCCAGCAGCCGCCTACCGCAGGGGAAGACCCAGTACTTC.

This clonotype was picked up a small number of times. The J gene is TRBJ2-1, the V gene TRBV7-3; D is unclear. CDR1 is SGHTA, CDR2 FQGTGA, per germline. Between the trimmed V and J ends, which lost 5 bases and 7 bases, there was a span of 12 bases. This CDR3 spans 13 amino acids. CDR3: CASSPVGSNEQFF. CDR3 nucleotides: TGTGCCAGCAGCCCCGTTGGGTCGAATGAGCAGTTCTTC.

This clonotype was counted a few times. The V and J genes are TRBV30 and TRBJ2-5, with D maybe TRBD1 (5 bases). Deletions cut 2 bases from V and 1 base from J, with 8 bases between. This CDR3 contains 13 residues. Germline lookup yields CDR1 GTSNPN and CDR2 SVGIG (reference sequence). CDR3 DNA sequence: TGTGCCTGGAGTATAGGGGTCCAAGAGACCCAGTACTTC. This translates into CAWSIGVQETQYF.

This clonotype was detected only a few times. The genes are TRBV6-2 or TRBV6-3 and TRBJ1-1, with D tentatively TRBD1 (6 bases). This CDR3 region has 14 residues. Germline lookup yields CDR1 MNHEY and CDR2 SVGEGT. Trimming removed 6 bases at V and 9 bases at J, with 20 bases between. The CDR3 is CASSRGAPWEQAFF. The CDR3 DNA sequence: TGTGCCAGCAGCCGGGGGGCCCCTTGGGAGCAAGCTTTCTTT.

This clonotype appeared many times. This rearrangement joins TRBV24-1 to TRBJ2-1; the D call may be TRBD1 or TRBD2 (6 bases each). The CDR3 consists of 16 residues. CDR1 and CDR2 from the germline V gene are KGHDR and SFDVKD. The V end was cut by 1 base, the J end by 0 bases, with 9 bases between. The CDR3 is CATSDLGGSSYNEQFF. The CDR3 bases are TGTGCCACCAGTGATTTAGGGGGGAGCTCCTACAATGAGCAGTTCTTC.

The chain employs TRBV7-2 and TRBJ2-7, with D maybe TRBD2 (6 bases). Germline assignment: CDR1 SGHTA and CDR2 FQGNSA. With 3 bases removed from V and 6 bases from J, the gap between germline ends came to 12 bases. The CDR3 is made up of 13 amino acids. The DNA of the CDR3 is TGTGCCAGCAGCTTTGGAGCCGGGGGCGAGCAGTACTTC. It yields the protein CASSFGAGGEQYF.

This clonotype was seen a few times. The chain carries TRBV24-1 and TRBJ1-5, with D possibly TRBD1 on 5 matching bases. CDR1 is KGHDR, CDR2 SFDVKD, per germline. Deletions cut 6 bases from V and 2 bases from J, with 10 bases between. The CDR3 contains 14 residues. The CDR3 reads CATSLTGRNQPQHF. In DNA form, the CDR3 reads TGTGCCACCAGTTTGACGGGACGCAATCAGCCCCAGCATTTT.

The chain couples TRBV5-1 to TRBJ2-3; 9 bases line up with TRBD1. Germline values: CDR1 SGHRS, CDR2 YFSETQ. This CDR3 is built from 15 residues. The ends lost 4 bases at V and 1 base at J; junction bases unmatched: 4. CDR3 DNA sequence: TGCGCCAGCAGCGCGGGACAGGGAGGCACAGATACGCAGTATTTT. It is translated as CASSAGQGGTDTQYF. Combining the CDR3 with reference TRBV5-1 and TRBJ2-3 gives the whole variable domain KAGVTQTPRYLIKTRGQQVTLSCSPISGHRSVSWYQQTPGQGLQFLFEYFSETQRNKGNFPGRFSGRQFSNSRSEMNVSTLELGDSALYLCASSAGQGGTDTQYFGPGTRLTVL.

The CDR3 sequence: CSAPGGTGTDTQYF. The CDR3 region has the DNA TGCAGTGCTCCGGGTGGGACGGGCACAGATACGCAGTATTTT. The J gene is TRBJ2-3, the V gene TRBV20-1; D is perhaps TRBD1 or TRBD2 (5 bases each). V lost 5 bases and J lost 1, with 13 bases in between. CDR3 length: 14 residues. CDR1 DFQATT and CDR2 SNEGSKA come from the germline V gene (reference sequence).

This clonotype has just a few counts. The CDR3 nucleotides read TGCAGCGTTGAAGATCCGGCTGACCAAGAGACCCAGTACTTC. Its protein product is CSVEDPADQETQYF. V is TRBV29-1 and J is TRBJ2-5; D unclear. Trimming pared 0 bases from V and 0 bases from J, leaving 8 bases between. Germline CDR1 is SQVTM and CDR2 is ANQGSEA. There are 14 residues in the CDR3. Looking up the rest from reference TRBV29-1 and TRBJ2-5 gives the full variable domain: SAVISQKPSRDICQRGTSLTIQCQVDSQVTMMFWYRQQPGQSLTLIATANQGSEATYESGFVIDKFPISRPNLTFSTLTVSNMSPEDSSIYLCSVEDPADQETQYFGPGTRLLVL.

The CDR3 is CAITDGNYGYTF. The CDR3 coding sequence is TGTGCCATCACTGATGGGAACTATGGCTACACCTTC. The chain combines TRBV10-3 with TRBJ1-2, with unresolved D. The V and J ends lost 7 bases and 2 bases respectively, with 8 bases between them. This CDR3 is 12 amino acids long. Germline CDR1 reads ENHRY; CDR2 reads SYGVKD.